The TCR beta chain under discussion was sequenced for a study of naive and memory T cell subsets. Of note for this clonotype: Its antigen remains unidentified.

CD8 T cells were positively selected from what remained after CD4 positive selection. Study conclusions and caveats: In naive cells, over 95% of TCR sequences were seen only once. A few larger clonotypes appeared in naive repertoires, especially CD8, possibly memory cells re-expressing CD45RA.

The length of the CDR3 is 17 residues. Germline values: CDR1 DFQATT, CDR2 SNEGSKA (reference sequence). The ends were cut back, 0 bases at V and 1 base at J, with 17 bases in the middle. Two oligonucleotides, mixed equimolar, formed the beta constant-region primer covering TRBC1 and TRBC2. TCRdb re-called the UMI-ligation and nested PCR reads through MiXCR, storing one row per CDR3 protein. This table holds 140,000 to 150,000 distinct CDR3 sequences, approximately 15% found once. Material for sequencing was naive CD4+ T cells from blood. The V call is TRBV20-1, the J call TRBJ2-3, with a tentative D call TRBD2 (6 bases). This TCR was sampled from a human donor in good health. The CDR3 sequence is CSARELRRAGGTDTQYF. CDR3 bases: TGCAGTGCTAGAGAGTTGAGGAGGGCCGGGGGCACAGATACGCAGTATTTT.